This T cell receptor beta chain was captured in a study of blood T cell repertoires in COVID-19 (dated by TCRdb to about 2020). Broadly, across the study: Samples from collaborators originated in the United States, Italy and Spain and spanned both the acute and convalescent phases of COVID-19. The material from the prospective study consisted of cDNA or gDNA derived from T cells, B-cell-depleted T cells, or PBMCs. The samples were drawn from the first 160 participants of the ongoing ImmuneRACE study and from some 1,300 subjects provided by 6 global collaborators. Deeply sampled blood TCRbeta repertoires from subjects exposed to, actively infected with, or recovered from COVID-19 were included in the dataset. The sample metadata nearly always contained a de-identified subject ID, COVID-19 status, age in years and sex. Where available, HLA class I and class II types were taken from metadata supplied by the sample provider and were not determined by assay-based typing. The repertoires were released in a freely available public database intended as a resource for research on the immune response to SARS-CoV-2.

Participants in the prospective study were enrolled through a virtual design, were aged about 18 to 100 years, and lived in approximately 24 United States geographic areas. In the prospective study, cohorts were assigned on the basis of participant-reported clinical history obtained from a screening survey and a study questionnaire. For ImmuneRACE Cohort 3, a participant was defined as recovered based on two consecutive negative NP/OP PCR tests, clearance by a healthcare professional, or resolution of symptoms. Mobile phlebotomists in the prospective study collected whole blood, serum and a nasopharyngeal or oropharyngeal swab from every participant. Over a roughly two-month period, participants in the prospective study had the option of providing additional blood draws and questionnaires. Blood samples from the prospective study were shipped frozen or at room temperature prior to DNA extraction.

Summary of the overall study and its limitations: The quantity of clinical and demographic metadata differed by source and by participant and was supplied without curation.

The immunoSEQ Assay, a bias-controlled multiplex PCR, was used to amplify TCRbeta CDR3 regions from genomic DNA. The paper's processing steps were these. Nucleated cell counts per sample were estimated from amplification of reference gene primers within the assay. Sequence reads were collapsed and filtered to measure the absolute abundance of every unique TCRbeta CDR3 rearrangement. Productive Simpson clonality was computed per sample as the square root of Simpson's diversity index over productive rearrangements. Drawn from immuneACCESS, this table holds only the in-frame rearrangements with V and J called that TCRdb kept. Clones are partly lost; checked studies trace under half to an unresolved V gene and leave the rest unexplained. That table is the source of V, J and clone size, and D and trimming were worked out from the DNA. Recorded for this sample are around 330,000 clones; about nine tenths of them occurred a single time. The ten largest clones add up to approximately 4.7% of the sample.

Turning to this clone: Its antigen target is currently unknown. The input lacks base qualities; no much larger clone sits a single base away.

There are 19 amino acids in the CDR3, from cysteine to phenylalanine inclusive. Only the CDR3 DNA is retained, 57 bases long and in frame from the first base. V is reduced by 2 bases and J by 0 bases, leaving a spacing of 19 bases between them. Taken from the germline V gene (reference sequence), the CDR1 and CDR2 loops are MNHEY and SMNVEV. Recombination connected TRBV27 to TRBJ1-4, and TRBD1 may be the D gene, going by 5 matching bases. The specimen sequenced was PBMCs or T cells enriched from blood (not recorded which). This sequence was found in a man aged 55 to 69 who had recovered from COVID-19. The nucleotides read TGTGCCAGCAGTTTAAGGGCAGGGTTCTACGATGCAACTAATGAAAAACTGTTTTTT. Translation gives CASSLRAGFYDATNEKLFF.